These 17 T cell receptor beta chains were sequenced from one sample in a study of cytomegalovirus exposure and HLA in healthy donors. PCR involved 60 Vbeta and 13 Jbeta primers. Method: immunoSEQ multiplex PCR; TCRdb's copy keeps in-frame clones and lacks some. The data contain under 200,000 clones, roughly 80% of them singletons. Sequenced input: PBMCs. Receptors were obtained from a young woman in good health and CMV-seronegative.

This chain joins TRBV2 and TRBJ2-2; D possibly corresponds to TRBD2 (5 bases). Germline CDR1 and CDR2: SNHLY and FYNNEI. This CDR3 comprises 13 residues. V dropped 0 bases and J dropped 7 bases, with 6 bases sitting between them. The DNA for the CDR3 is TGTGCCAGCAGTGAAGCGAGGGTCGGGGAGCTGTTTTTT. Its protein is CASSEARVGELFF.

The DNA of the CDR3 is TGTGCCAGCAGCTCGGTCGGGTGGAGAGGGGGAGAGCAGTACTTC. Translating gives CASSSVGWRGGEQYF. V and J are TRBV11-2 and TRBJ2-7, with D possibly being TRBD1 (6 bases). Germline CDR1 and CDR2: SGHAT and FQNNGV. With 4 bases removed from V and 7 bases from J, the gap between germline ends came to 20 bases. CDR3 length: 15 residues.

V usage is TRBV13 and J usage is TRBJ2-2, with 7 bases lining up with TRBD2. The germline gives CDR1 PRHDT, CDR2 FYEKMQ (reference sequence). The CDR3 is made up of 17 amino acids. V trimming: 1 base; J trimming: 1 base; junction bases outside the gene matches: 6. CDR3 nucleotides: TGTGCCAGCAGCTTAGCTCTTCAGCGGGAGAACACCGGGGAGCTGTTTTTT. This codes for CASSLALQRENTGELFF.

This chain uses TRBV27 with TRBJ1-1; 7 bases match TRBD1. CDR1 and CDR2 from the germline V gene are MNHEY and SMNVEV (reference sequence). CDR3 length: 17 amino acids. V trimming: 7 bases; J trimming: 0 bases; junction bases outside the gene matches: 14. CDR3 protein: CASKPRDSKFMNTEAFF. The CDR3 bases are TGTGCCAGCAAACCCCGGGACAGCAAGTTCATGAACACTGAAGCTTTCTTT.

The count of this clone is one. One end of the junction does not line up with germline, which may come from a read error. The genes are TRBV7-7 and TRBJ2-3; 11 nucleotides align to TRBD2. From germline, CDR1 is SSHAT and CDR2 FNYEAQ (reference sequence). This CDR3 has 16 residues. The CDR3 coding sequence is TGTGCTAGCAGTCTCGGGACTAGCGGCCTCACAGATACGCAGTATTTT. Its protein product is CASSLGTSGLTDTQYF.

V is TRBV6-5 and J is TRBJ2-2; D is perhaps TRBD1 (6 bases). This CDR3 comprises 13 residues. Per the germline V gene, CDR1 is MNHEY and CDR2 is SVGAGI. The V gene lost 6 bases and the J gene lost 6 bases, with 11 bases spanning the gap. CDR3 sequence reads: CASSTGRAGELFF. The CDR3 region has the DNA TGTGCCAGCAGCACAGGGCGGGCCGGGGAGCTGTTTTTT.

This clone was seen only once. The rearrangement joins TRBV7-2 to TRBJ2-7; D may be TRBD2 (6 bases). Germline loops: CDR1 SGHTA, CDR2 FQGNSA. The CDR3 contains 14 residues. Trimming took off 3 bases at V and 3 bases at J, with 12 bases between the two ends. The CDR3 nucleotides are TGTGCCAGCAGCTTCCAGGGAGGCCTCTACGAGCAGTACTTC. Protein product: CASSFQGGLYEQYF.

The chain has TRBV27 and TRBJ2-1, with TRBD2 matching 11 bases. CDR1 is MNHEY, CDR2 SMNVEV, per germline (reference sequence). After removal of 4 bases from V and 6 bases from J, the junction contained 11 bases not matched to a gene. This CDR3 is built from 17 residues. The CDR3 loop is CASSSLLAGGPGNEQFF. The CDR3 DNA is TGTGCCAGCAGTTCACTTCTAGCGGGGGGCCCGGGCAATGAGCAGTTCTTC.

This sequence joins TRBV19 and TRBJ2-1; D not resolved. Germline V CDR1 and CDR2: LNHDA, SQIVND (reference sequence). This CDR3 has 19 residues. Deletions cut 3 bases from V and 6 bases from J, with 27 bases between. CDR3 loop: CASSISASTGTGSSNEQFF. The CDR3 bases are TGTGCCAGTAGTATTTCAGCGTCGACTGGCACGGGTAGCTCCAATGAGCAGTTCTTC. The full variable domain, in which reference TRBV19 and TRBJ2-1 provide the parts outside the CDR3, is DGGITQSPKYLFRKEGQNVTLSCEQNLNHDAMYWYRQDPGQGLRLIYYSQIVNDFQKGDIAEGYSVSREKKESFPLTVTSAQKNPTAFYLCASSISASTGTGSSNEQFFGPGTRLTVL.

The chain combines TRBV5-6 with TRBJ2-7; 10 bases line up with TRBD2. The V segment lost 0 bases and the J segment 7 bases; nucleotides outside the gene matches: 13. Germline CDR1 reads SGHDT; CDR2 reads YYEEEE. The CDR3 extends over 17 amino acids. The CDR3 region has the DNA TGTGCCAGCAGCTTGGTTGGCGTCGGTCTAGCGGGAGTTGAGCAGTACTTC. Residues: CASSLVGVGLAGVEQYF.

The CDR3 here is CASSLGLDRVEAFF. DNA for the CDR3: TGTGCCAGCAGCTTGGGCCTGGACAGGGTTGAAGCTTTCTTT. This rearrangement joins TRBV7-2 to TRBJ1-1; the match to TRBD1 covers 8 bases. Looked up from germline, CDR1 is SGHTA and CDR2 is FQGNSA. CDR3 length: 14 residues. After removal of 3 bases from V and 7 bases from J, the junction contained 7 bases not matched to a gene.

This clone was picked up one time. The rearrangement joins TRBV7-7 to TRBJ2-1; 13 bases map to TRBD2. Germline V gives CDR1 SSHAT, CDR2 FNYEAQ (reference sequence). CDR3 length: 16 residues. The V and J ends lost 5 bases and 2 bases, in that order; junction bases with no gene match: 3. The DNA of the CDR3 is TGTGCCAGCAGCACGACTAGCGGGGGGACCTACAATGAGCAGTTCTTC. Amino acids: CASSTTSGGTYNEQFF.

In regard to this clone: Within the sample, other DNA sequences also encode this same CDR3. V usage is TRBV30 and J usage is TRBJ1-1; a possible D gene is TRBD1 (5 bases). This CDR3 has 13 amino acids. Germline V gene lookup returns CDR1 GTSNPN and CDR2 SVGIG (reference sequence). V shed 0 bases and J shed 4 bases, with 9 bases lying between them. The CDR3 nucleotides read TGTGCCTGGAGTGTAGGCGGGGGCACTGAAGCTTTCTTT. This codes for CAWSVGGGTEAFF.

The gene calls are TRBV14 and TRBJ2-1; perhaps TRBD2 as D (5 bases). The germline CDR1 and CDR2 sequences are SGHDN and FVKESK. Trimming stripped 5 bases from V and 9 bases from J, with 17 bases between. The CDR3 is 14 residues long. The CDR3 here is CASSDGPTGIEQFF. CDR3 nucleotides: TGTGCCAGCAGCGACGGGCCAACCGGGATTGAGCAGTTCTTC.

The V call is TRBV5-1, the J call TRBJ2-3, with TRBD2 identical over 12 bases. Germline V lookup: CDR1 SGHRS, CDR2 YFSETQ. This CDR3 is 18 amino acids long. V lost 3 bases to trimming and J lost 0 bases; unmatched junction nucleotides: 8. The CDR3 here is CASSYGLAGPSSTDTQYF. The CDR3 DNA sequence: TGCGCCAGCAGCTACGGACTAGCGGGGCCATCTAGCACAGATACGCAGTATTTT.

The chain joins TRBV5-6 to TRBJ1-2; D is undetermined. The germline V gene encodes CDR1 SGHDT and CDR2 YYEEEE. This CDR3 contains 12 residues. Trimming removed 1 base from V and 8 bases from J, with 9 bases in between. The CDR3, as DNA: TGTGCCAGCAGCTTGAATCAGTACGGCTACACCTTC. Translated: CASSLNQYGYTF.

The gene calls are TRBV29-1 and TRBJ1-1; D not certain. CDR1 is SQVTM, CDR2 ANQGSEA, per germline. The CDR3 extends over 12 amino acids. The V end lost 7 bases, the J end lost 1 base, and 10 bases lay between the germline ends. The CDR3, as DNA: TGCAGCGGCCGTCACAAGAACACTGAAGCTTTCTTT. Translation gives CSGRHKNTEAFF.